What follows describes a single T cell receptor beta chain. Trimming shortened V by 3 bases and J by 3 bases, and 12 bases separated the two germline ends. The germline CDR1 and CDR2 sequences are LGHDT and YNNKEL (reference sequence). The length of the CDR3 is 15 residues. MiXCR was run by TCRdb on the 5' RACE reads, yielding one entry per CDR3 protein. The sample includes some 37,000 distinct CDR3 sequences, about 19% of them seen just once. The sequencing sample was made of naive CD4+ T cells sorted from a lymph node. Subset noted: naive CD4+ T cells, CD4+CD45RA+CD25-. This receptor was taken from a female donor with breast cancer. This chain uses TRBV3-1 with TRBJ1-5, with D perhaps matching TRBD1 (5 bases). The CDR3 here is CASSHRGDLNQPQHF. The CDR3 region has the DNA TGTGCCAGCAGCCATAGAGGGGATCTCAATCAGCCCCAGCATTTT.